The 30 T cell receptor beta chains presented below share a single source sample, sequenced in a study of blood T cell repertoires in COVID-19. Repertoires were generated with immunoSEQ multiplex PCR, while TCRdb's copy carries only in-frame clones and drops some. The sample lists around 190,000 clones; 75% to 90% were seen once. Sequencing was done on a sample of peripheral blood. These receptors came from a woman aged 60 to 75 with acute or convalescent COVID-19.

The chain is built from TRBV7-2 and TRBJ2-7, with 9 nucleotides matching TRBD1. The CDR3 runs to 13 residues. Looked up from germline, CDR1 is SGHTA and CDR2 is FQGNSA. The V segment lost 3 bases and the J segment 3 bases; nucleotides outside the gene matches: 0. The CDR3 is CASSLTGGYEQYV. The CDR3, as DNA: TGTGCCAGCAGCTTGACAGGGGGCTACGAGCAGTACGTC.

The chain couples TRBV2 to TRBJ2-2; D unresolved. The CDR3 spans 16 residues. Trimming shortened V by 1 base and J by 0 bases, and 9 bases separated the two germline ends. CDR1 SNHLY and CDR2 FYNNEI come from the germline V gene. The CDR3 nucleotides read TGTGCCAGCAGTGAAGTCCTCCCCGCGAACACCGGGGAGCTGTTTTTT. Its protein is CASSEVLPANTGELFF.

CDR3 nucleotides: TGTGCCAGCAGCCCCGGACAGGGGTGGGACACTGAAGCTTTCTTT. As protein: CASSPGQGWDTEAFF. V is TRBV7-9 and J is TRBJ1-1; TRBD1 matches at 9 bases. The CDR3 spans 15 residues. The germline CDR1 and CDR2 sequences are SEHNR and FQNEAQ (reference sequence). V was clipped by 5 bases and J by 3 bases; unmatched bases: 7.

The CDR3 DNA reads TGTGCCAGCAGCAGACAGTCCCGGGACTCAGACGAGCAGTACTTC. Translated: CASSRQSRDSDEQYF. This sequence joins TRBV21-1 and TRBJ2-7; the table calls TRBD2, which could not be checked here. TRBV21-1 is assigned pseudogene status. The CDR3 consists of 15 residues.

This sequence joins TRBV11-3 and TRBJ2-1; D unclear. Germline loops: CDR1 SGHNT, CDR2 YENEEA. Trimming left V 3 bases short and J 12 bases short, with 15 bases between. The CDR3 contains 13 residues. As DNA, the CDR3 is TGTGCCAGCAGCTTGGCACTAACCTCGTCGCAGTTCTTC. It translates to CASSLALTSSQFF.

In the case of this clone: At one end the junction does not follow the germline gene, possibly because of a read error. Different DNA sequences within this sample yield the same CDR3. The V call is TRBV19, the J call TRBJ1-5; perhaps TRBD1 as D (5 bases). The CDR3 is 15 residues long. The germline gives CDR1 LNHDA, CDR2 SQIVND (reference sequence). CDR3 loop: CASSRQSLSNQPQHF. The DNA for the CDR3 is TGTGCCAGTAGTCGACAGTCTCTTAGCAATCAGCCCCAACATTTT.

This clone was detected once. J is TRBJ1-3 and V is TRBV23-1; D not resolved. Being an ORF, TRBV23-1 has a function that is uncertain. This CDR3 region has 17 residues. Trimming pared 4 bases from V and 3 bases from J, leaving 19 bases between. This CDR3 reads CASSPQISPGFGNTIYF. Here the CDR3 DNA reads TGCGCCAGCAGTCCACAGATCTCGCCTGGGTTTGGAAACACCATATATTTT.

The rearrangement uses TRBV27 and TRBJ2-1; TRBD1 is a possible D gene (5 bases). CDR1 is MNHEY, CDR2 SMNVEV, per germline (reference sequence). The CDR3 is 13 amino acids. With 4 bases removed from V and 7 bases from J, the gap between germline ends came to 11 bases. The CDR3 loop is CASSSSQGNEQFF. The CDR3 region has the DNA TGTGCCAGCAGTTCTTCCCAGGGAAATGAGCAGTTCTTC.

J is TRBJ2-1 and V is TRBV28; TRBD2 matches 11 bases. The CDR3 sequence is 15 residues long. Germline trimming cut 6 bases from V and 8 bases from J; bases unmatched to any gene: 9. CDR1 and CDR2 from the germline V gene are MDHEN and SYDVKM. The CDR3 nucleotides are TGTGCCAGCAGGCTAGCGGGAGGCCCTCTCCATGAGCAGTTCTTC. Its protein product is CASRLAGGPLHEQFF.

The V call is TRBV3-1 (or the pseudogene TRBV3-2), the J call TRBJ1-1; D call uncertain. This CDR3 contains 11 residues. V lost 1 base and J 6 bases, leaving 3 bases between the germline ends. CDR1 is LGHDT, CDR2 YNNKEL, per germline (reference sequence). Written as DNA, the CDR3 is TGTGCCAGCAGCCAAGGCGCTGAAGCTTTCTTT. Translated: CASSQGAEAFF.

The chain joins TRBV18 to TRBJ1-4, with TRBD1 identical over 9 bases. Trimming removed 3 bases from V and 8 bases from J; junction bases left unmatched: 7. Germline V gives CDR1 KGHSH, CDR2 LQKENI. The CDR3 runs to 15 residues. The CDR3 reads CASSPRTGVNEKLFF. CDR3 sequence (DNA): TGTGCCAGCTCACCTCGGACAGGGGTAAACGAAAAACTGTTTTTT.

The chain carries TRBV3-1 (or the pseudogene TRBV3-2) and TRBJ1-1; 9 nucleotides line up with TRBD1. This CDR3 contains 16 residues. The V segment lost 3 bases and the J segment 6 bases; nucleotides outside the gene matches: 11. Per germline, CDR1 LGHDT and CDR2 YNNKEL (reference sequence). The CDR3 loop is CASSHYARQGGSEAFF. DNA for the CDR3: TGTGCCAGCAGCCATTATGCCCGACAGGGGGGGTCTGAAGCTTTCTTT.

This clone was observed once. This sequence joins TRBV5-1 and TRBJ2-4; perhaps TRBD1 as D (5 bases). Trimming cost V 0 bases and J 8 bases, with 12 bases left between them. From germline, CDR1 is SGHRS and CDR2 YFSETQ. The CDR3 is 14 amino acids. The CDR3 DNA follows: TGCGCCAGCAGCTTGGGACAGCACTTGGACATTCAGTACTTC. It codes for CASSLGQHLDIQYF.

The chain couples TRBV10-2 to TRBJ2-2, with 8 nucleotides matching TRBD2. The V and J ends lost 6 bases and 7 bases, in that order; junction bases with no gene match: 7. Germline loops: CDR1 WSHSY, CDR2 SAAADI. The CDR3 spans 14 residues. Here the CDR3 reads CASRSSGGGGELFF. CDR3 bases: TGCGCCAGCAGATCGAGCGGGGGAGGCGGGGAGCTGTTTTTT.

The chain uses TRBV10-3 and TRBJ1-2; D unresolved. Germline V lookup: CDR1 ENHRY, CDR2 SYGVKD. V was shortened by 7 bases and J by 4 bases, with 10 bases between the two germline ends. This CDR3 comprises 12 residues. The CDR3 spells CAINAGSYGYTF. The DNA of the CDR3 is TGTGCCATCAACGCGGGAAGCTATGGCTACACCTTC.

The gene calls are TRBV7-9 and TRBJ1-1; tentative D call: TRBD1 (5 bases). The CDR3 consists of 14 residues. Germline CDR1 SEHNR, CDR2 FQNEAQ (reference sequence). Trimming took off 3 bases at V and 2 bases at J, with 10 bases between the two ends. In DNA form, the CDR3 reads TGTGCCAGCAGCTTGGGGCCTTTTAACACTGAAGCTTTCTTT. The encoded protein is CASSLGPFNTEAFF.

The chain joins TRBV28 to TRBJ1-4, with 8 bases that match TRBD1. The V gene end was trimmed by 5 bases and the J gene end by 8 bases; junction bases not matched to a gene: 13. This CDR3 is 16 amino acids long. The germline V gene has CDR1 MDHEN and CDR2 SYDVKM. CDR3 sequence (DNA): TGTGCCAGCAGTGGCCGTTTGACAGGGGTCCAGGAAAAACTGTTTTTT. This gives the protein CASSGRLTGVQEKLFF. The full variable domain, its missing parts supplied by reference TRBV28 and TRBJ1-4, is DVKVTQSSRYLVKRTGEKVFLECVQDMDHENMFWYRQDPGLGLRLIYFSYDVKMKEKGDIPEGYSVSREKKERFSLILESASTNQTSMYLCASSGRLTGVQEKLFFGSGTQLSVL.

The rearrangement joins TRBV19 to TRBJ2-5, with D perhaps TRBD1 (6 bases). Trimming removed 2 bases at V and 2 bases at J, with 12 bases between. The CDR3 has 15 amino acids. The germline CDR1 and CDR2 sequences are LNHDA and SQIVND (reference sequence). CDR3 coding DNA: TGTGCCAGTAGTATAAAGGCAGGGGATCAAGAGACCCAGTACTTC. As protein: CASSIKAGDQETQYF.

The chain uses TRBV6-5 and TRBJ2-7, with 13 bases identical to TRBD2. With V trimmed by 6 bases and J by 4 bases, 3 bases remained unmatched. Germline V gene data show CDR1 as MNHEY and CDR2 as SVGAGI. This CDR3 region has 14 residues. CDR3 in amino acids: CASRPGLAGYEQYF. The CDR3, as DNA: TGTGCCAGCAGACCGGGACTAGCGGGGTACGAGCAGTACTTC.

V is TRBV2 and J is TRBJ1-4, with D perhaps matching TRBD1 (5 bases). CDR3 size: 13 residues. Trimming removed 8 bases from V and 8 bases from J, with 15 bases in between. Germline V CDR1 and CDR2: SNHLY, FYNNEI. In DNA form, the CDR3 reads TGTGCCAGCGGAGGAGGGGCAAGGGAAAAACTGTTTTTT. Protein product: CASGGGAREKLFF.

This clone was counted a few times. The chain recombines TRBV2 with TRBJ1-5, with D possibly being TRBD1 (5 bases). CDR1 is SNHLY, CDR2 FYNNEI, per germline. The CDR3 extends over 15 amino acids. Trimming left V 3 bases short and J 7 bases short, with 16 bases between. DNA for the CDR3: TGTGCCAGCAGTGATCAAAGGGGTAGGAGACAGCCCCAGCATTTT. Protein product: CASSDQRGRRQPQHF.

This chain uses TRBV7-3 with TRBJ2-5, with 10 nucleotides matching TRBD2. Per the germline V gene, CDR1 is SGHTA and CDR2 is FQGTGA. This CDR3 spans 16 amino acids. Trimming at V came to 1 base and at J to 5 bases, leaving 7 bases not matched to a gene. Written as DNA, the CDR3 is TGTGCCAGCAGCTTAAGCATAGCGGGAGGCCCCGAGACCCAGTACTTC. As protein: CASSLSIAGGPETQYF. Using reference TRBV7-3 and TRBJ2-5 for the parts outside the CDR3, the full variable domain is GAGVSQTPSNKVTEKGKYVELRCDPISGHTALYWYRQSLGQGPEFLIYFQGTGAADDSGLPNDRFFAVRPEGSVSTLKIQRTERGDSAVYLCASSLSIAGGPETQYFGPGTRLLVL.

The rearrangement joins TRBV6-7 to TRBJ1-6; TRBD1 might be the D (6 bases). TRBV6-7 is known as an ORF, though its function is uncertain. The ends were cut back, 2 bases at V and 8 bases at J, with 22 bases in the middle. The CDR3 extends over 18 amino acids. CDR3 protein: CASSYNPIWGPHDSPLHF. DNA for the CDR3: TGTGCCAGCAGTTACAATCCTATATGGGGGCCTCATGATTCACCCCTCCACTTT.

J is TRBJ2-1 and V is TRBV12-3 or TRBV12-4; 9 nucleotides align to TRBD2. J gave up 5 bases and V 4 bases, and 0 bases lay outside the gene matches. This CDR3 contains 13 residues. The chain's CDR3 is CASSWTSDNEQFF. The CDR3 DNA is TGTGCCAGCAGTTGGACTAGCGACAATGAGCAGTTCTTC.

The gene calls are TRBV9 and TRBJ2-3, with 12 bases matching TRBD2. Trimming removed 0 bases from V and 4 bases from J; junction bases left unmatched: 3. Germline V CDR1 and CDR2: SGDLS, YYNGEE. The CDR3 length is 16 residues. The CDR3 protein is CASSVAGTSGSDTQYF. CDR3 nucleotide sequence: TGTGCCAGCAGCGTAGCCGGGACTAGCGGGTCAGATACGCAGTATTTT.

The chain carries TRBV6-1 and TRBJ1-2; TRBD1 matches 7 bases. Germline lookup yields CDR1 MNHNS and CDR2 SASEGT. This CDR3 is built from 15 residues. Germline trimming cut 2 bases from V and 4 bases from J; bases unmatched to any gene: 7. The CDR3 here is CASSETAQGLYGYTF. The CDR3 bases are TGTGCCAGCAGTGAAACGGCACAGGGGCTCTATGGCTACACCTTC.

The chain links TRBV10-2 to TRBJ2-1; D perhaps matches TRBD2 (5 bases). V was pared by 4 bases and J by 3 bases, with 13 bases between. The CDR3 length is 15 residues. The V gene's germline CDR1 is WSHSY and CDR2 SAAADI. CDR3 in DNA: TGCGCCAGCAGTGGAGGTGGGAGCGACTACAATGAGCAGTTCTTC. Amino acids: CASSGGGSDYNEQFF.

The CDR3 loop reads CASSKFPGCQETQYF. The CDR3 region has the DNA TGTGCCAGCAGCAAATTCCCAGGATGTCAAGAGACCCAGTACTTC. The chain employs TRBV21-1 and TRBJ2-5; the listed D gene, TRBD1, was not tested against the DNA. TRBV21-1 is assigned pseudogene status. This CDR3 comprises 15 residues.

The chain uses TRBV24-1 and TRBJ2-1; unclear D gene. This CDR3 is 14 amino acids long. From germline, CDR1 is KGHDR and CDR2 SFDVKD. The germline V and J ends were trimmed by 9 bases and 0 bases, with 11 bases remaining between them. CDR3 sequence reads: CATSGSSSYNEQFF. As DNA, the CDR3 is TGTGCCACCTCAGGTTCCAGCTCCTACAATGAGCAGTTCTTC.

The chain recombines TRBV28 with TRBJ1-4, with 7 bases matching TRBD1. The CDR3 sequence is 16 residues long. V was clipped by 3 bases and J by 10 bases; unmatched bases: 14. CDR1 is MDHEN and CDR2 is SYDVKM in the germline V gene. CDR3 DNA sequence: TGTGCCAGCAGTTTGGGCCCGTCAGATTACAGGGGAAAACTGTTTTTT. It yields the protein CASSLGPSDYRGKLFF.